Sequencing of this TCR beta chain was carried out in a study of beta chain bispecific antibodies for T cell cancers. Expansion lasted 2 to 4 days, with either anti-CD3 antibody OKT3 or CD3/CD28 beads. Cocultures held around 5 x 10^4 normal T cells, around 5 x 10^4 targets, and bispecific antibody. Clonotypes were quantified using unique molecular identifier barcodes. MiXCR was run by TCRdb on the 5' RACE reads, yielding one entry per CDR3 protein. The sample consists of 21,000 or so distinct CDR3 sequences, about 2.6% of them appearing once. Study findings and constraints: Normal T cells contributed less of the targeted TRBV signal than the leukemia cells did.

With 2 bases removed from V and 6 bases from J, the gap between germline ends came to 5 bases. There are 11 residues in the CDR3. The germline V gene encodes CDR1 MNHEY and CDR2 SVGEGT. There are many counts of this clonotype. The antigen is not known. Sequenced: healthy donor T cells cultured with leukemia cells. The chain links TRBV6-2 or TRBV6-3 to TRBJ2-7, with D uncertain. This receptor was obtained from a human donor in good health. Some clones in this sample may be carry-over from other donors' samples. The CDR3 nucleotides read TGTGCCAGCAGTTACGTGCGCGAGCAGTACTTC. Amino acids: CASSYVREQYF.